This TCR beta chain was retrieved from a study of OX40 agonist ivuxolimab in advanced cancers. Overall study: All patients had ivuxolimab intravenously every 2 weeks at 0.01 to 10 mg/kg.

Profiled with immunoSEQ multiplex PCR; TCRdb holds only in-frame clones, not every one. Of about 27,000 clones listed, 65% to 90% are singletons. Overall study findings and caveats: CD4+ and CD8+ blood T cells expanded clonally by week 6 at 0.1 to 3.0 mg/kg.

A word on this clone: Antigen specificity is unknown. An end of the junction differs from the germline gene, which may be a read error.

CDR3 length: 15 residues. CDR1 and CDR2 (germline): SSHAT, FNYEAQ (reference sequence). The V gene is TRBV7-7, the J gene TRBJ2-7; D not resolved. The receptor was isolated from an adult with an advanced solid tumor such as melanoma, head and neck, liver or kidney cancer. Sequencing was performed on CD4+ or CD8+ T cells sorted from blood, taken in a trial of the OX40 agonist ivuxolimab. CDR3 amino acids: CASSLGPGLSYEQYF. CDR3 DNA sequence: TGTGCTAGCAGCTTAGGACCGGGCCTCTCCTACGAGCAGTACTTC.